Presented here are 21 T cell receptor beta chains from one specimen sequenced in a study of technical replicates of blood from several donors. Profiled with immunoSEQ multiplex PCR; TCRdb holds only in-frame clones, not every one. The table has 84,000 or so clones, roughly 93% seen once. Sequencing used T cells isolated from PBMCs. These receptor sequences come from a human donor in good health.

The J gene is TRBJ1-5, the V gene TRBV28; D remains unclear. The CDR3 length is 11 residues. The ends were cut back, 8 bases at V and 5 bases at J, with 7 bases in the middle. Looked up from germline, CDR1 is MDHEN and CDR2 is SYDVKM. CDR3 in amino acids: CASQQDQPQHF. The CDR3 nucleotides read TGTGCCAGCCAACAAGATCAGCCCCAGCATTTT.

The rearrangement links TRBV30 to TRBJ1-3; D not resolved. V gave up 2 bases and J gave up 0 bases, with 11 bases separating them. Germline V gene lookup returns CDR1 GTSNPN and CDR2 SVGIG (reference sequence). CDR3 size: 15 residues. CDR3 DNA sequence: TGTGCCTGGAGTAGAGCCGCTTTCTCTGGAAACACCATATATTTT. This translates into CAWSRAAFSGNTIYF.

V is TRBV7-8 and J is TRBJ2-3; D is unclear. Germline CDR1 SGHVS, CDR2 FQNEAQ. The CDR3 is 12 amino acids. The V and J ends lost 5 bases and 6 bases respectively, with 9 bases between them. The CDR3 is CASSRVTDTQYF. The CDR3 DNA sequence: TGTGCCAGCAGCCGAGTCACGGATACGCAGTATTTT.

This rearrangement joins TRBV2 to TRBJ2-1, with TRBD1 matching 8 bases. CDR1 is SNHLY and CDR2 is FYNNEI in the germline V gene. Germline trimming cut 7 bases from V and 7 bases from J; bases unmatched to any gene: 9. The CDR3 runs 14 residues. CDR3 in amino acids: CASNARGLGNEQFF. The CDR3 DNA follows: TGTGCCAGCAATGCCAGGGGGCTTGGTAATGAGCAGTTCTTC.

The chain is built from TRBV6-6 and TRBJ2-5; D might be TRBD1 (5 bases). Germline V gives CDR1 MNHNY, CDR2 SVGAGI (reference sequence). With 4 bases removed from V and 3 bases from J, the gap between germline ends came to 18 bases. CDR3 length: 16 residues. CDR3 residues: CASSLYRLNKEETQYF. In nucleotides, the CDR3 is TGTGCCAGCAGTTTATACAGGTTAAATAAGGAAGAGACCCAGTACTTC.

This chain links TRBV30 with TRBJ1-5; TRBD1 aligns across 10 bases. CDR3 length equals 14 residues. V trimming: 2 bases; J trimming: 6 bases; junction bases outside the gene matches: 4. Germline assignment: CDR1 GTSNPN and CDR2 SVGIG (reference sequence). The CDR3 region is CAWSMTGGGQPQHF. The CDR3 nucleotides are TGTGCCTGGAGTATGACAGGGGGCGGTCAGCCCCAGCATTTT.

In DNA form, the CDR3 reads TGTGCCAGCAGTTTAGCGAGGGGACAGCGCTACACCGGGGAGCTGTTTTTT. Its translation: CASSLARGQRYTGELFF. The V call is TRBV28, the J call TRBJ2-2, with 7 bases lining up with TRBD1. Trimming at V came to 2 bases and at J to 3 bases, leaving 9 bases not matched to a gene. The CDR3 is 17 amino acids. CDR1 MDHEN and CDR2 SYDVKM come from the germline V gene.

This clone was seen just once. CDR3 amino acids: CASSSEPGLAAYEQYF. Here the CDR3 DNA reads TGTGCCAGCAGCTCGGAGCCAGGACTAGCGGCTTACGAGCAGTACTTC. This chain links TRBV11-2 with TRBJ2-7; 10 bases are a match to TRBD2. This CDR3 has 16 residues. V gave up 4 bases and J gave up 4 bases; unmatched junction bases: 10. The germline V gene has CDR1 SGHAT and CDR2 FQNNGV.

V is TRBV6-5 and J is TRBJ2-3, with TRBD1 as a possible D gene (6 bases). Between the trimmed V and J ends, which lost 4 bases and 2 bases, there was a span of 13 bases. Looked up from germline, CDR1 is MNHEY and CDR2 is SVGAGI. The CDR3 loop spans 15 amino acids. The CDR3 coding sequence is TGTGCCAGCAGTTCCTATGGGGGCTACACAGATACGCAGTATTTT. It translates to CASSSYGGYTDTQYF.

The V call is TRBV5-1, the J call TRBJ2-2, with D hard to call. Trimming shortened V by 4 bases and J by 6 bases, and 10 bases separated the two germline ends. The germline gives CDR1 SGHRS, CDR2 YFSETQ. The CDR3 is 13 amino acids. This CDR3 is CASSLNLAGELFF. DNA of the CDR3: TGCGCCAGCAGCCTAAATCTCGCCGGGGAGCTGTTTTTT.

This clone was seen a single time. The rearrangement links TRBV10-2 to TRBJ1-1, with unresolved D. Trimming took off 2 bases at V and 4 bases at J, with 8 bases between the two ends. Germline V gene sequence: CDR1 WSHSY, CDR2 SAAADI. The CDR3 has 13 residues. The chain's CDR3 is CASSEVRFTEAFF. For the CDR3, the DNA is TGCGCCAGCAGTGAGGTCAGATTCACTGAAGCTTTCTTT.

This chain uses TRBV11-2 with TRBJ2-3, with 7 nucleotides matching TRBD2. The germline V gene has CDR1 SGHAT and CDR2 FQNNGV. The trim removed 4 bases at V and 6 bases at J, leaving 7 bases unmatched. This CDR3 comprises 14 residues. This CDR3 is CASSSLTSRDTQYF. In nucleotides, the CDR3 is TGTGCCAGCAGCTCCCTGACTAGCCGGGATACGCAGTATTTT.

The V and J genes are TRBV5-4 and TRBJ2-7; TRBD2 aligns across 9 bases. The CDR3 has 16 residues. The trim removed 3 bases at V and 6 bases at J, leaving 13 bases unmatched. CDR1 SGHNT and CDR2 YYREEE come from the germline V gene (reference sequence). The CDR3 DNA sequence: TGTGCCAGCAGCTCTAGCGGGACCTGGGGGCTACGCGAGCAGTACTTC. Its protein is CASSSSGTWGLREQYF.

This chain uses TRBV6-1 with TRBJ2-2; the match to TRBD1 covers 12 bases. V was pared by 7 bases and J by 5 bases, with 2 bases of the junction left unmatched. This CDR3 comprises 14 residues. The V gene's germline CDR1 is MNHNS and CDR2 SASEGT. The CDR3 DNA reads TGTGCCAGCAAGGGACAGGGGGCTACCGGGGAGCTGTTTTTT. Translated, it gives CASKGQGATGELFF.

The chain is built from TRBV6-1 and TRBJ1-2; TRBD1 aligns across 8 bases. The CDR3 covers 14 residues. CDR1 is MNHNS, CDR2 SASEGT, per germline. Trimming at V came to 6 bases and at J to 6 bases, leaving 9 bases not matched to a gene. The CDR3 is CASREMDRDNGYTF. The DNA of the CDR3 is TGTGCCAGCAGAGAAATGGACAGGGATAATGGCTACACCTTC.

This sequence joins TRBV18 and TRBJ2-3, with D perhaps matching TRBD1 (5 bases). The V and J ends lost 0 bases and 10 bases respectively, with 14 bases between them. This CDR3 has 14 amino acids. In germline, CDR1 is KGHSH, CDR2 LQKENI. The CDR3 coding sequence is TGTGCCAGCTCACCACCCGATCAGGGTTGGGCGCAGTATTTT. Translated: CASSPPDQGWAQYF. Complete variable domain (other parts from reference TRBV18 and TRBJ2-3): NAGVMQNPRHLVRRRGQEARLRCSPMKGHSHVYWYRQLPEEGLKFMVYLQKENIIDESGMPKERFSAEFPKEGPSILRIQQVVRGDSAAYFCASSPPDQGWAQYFGPGTRLTVL.

The genes are TRBV7-9 and TRBJ2-3; TRBD2 matches at 13 bases. Germline assignment: CDR1 SEHNR and CDR2 FQNEAQ (reference sequence). This CDR3 is built from 15 residues. With V trimmed by 5 bases and J by 4 bases, 3 bases remained unmatched. CDR3 coding DNA: TGTGCCAGCAGCCAAACTAGCGGGGGGGCAGATACGCAGTATTTT. It translates to CASSQTSGGADTQYF.

The chain employs TRBV6-1 and TRBJ1-1; 10 nucleotides match TRBD1. The CDR3 length is 15 residues. CDR1 and CDR2 (germline): MNHNS, SASEGT. Trimming removed 4 bases from V and 6 bases from J; junction bases left unmatched: 8. In DNA form, the CDR3 reads TGTGCCAGCAGTGGGGACAGGGGCCTAAACGCTGAAGCTTTCTTT. Protein sequence: CASSGDRGLNAEAFF.

The J gene is TRBJ2-6, the V gene TRBV29-1, with D possibly TRBD2 on 5 matching bases. The V end was cut by 0 bases, the J end by 0 bases, with 12 bases between. The CDR3 runs 17 residues. Germline V gene sequence: CDR1 SQVTM, CDR2 ANQGSEA. The CDR3 coding sequence is TGCAGCGTTGAAGACGGACTTGGAGTCTCTGGGGCCAACGTCCTGACTTTC. This translates into CSVEDGLGVSGANVLTF. The variable domain in full, with the rest retrieved from reference TRBV29-1 and TRBJ2-6, is SAVISQKPSRDICQRGTSLTIQCQVDSQVTMMFWYRQQPGQSLTLIATANQGSEATYESGFVIDKFPISRPNLTFSTLTVSNMSPEDSSIYLCSVEDGLGVSGANVLTFGAGSRLTVL.

CDR3 region: CASTLLGGGSTEAFF. In nucleotides, the CDR3 is TGTGCCAGCACCCTATTGGGGGGAGGGTCAACTGAAGCTTTCTTT. The J gene is TRBJ1-1, the V gene TRBV27; TRBD1 might be the D (5 bases). This CDR3 region has 15 residues. Germline CDR1 reads MNHEY; CDR2 reads SMNVEV (reference sequence). The V end was cut by 7 bases, the J end by 5 bases, with 20 bases between.

This chain joins TRBV28 and TRBJ2-7, with 7 bases aligning to TRBD1. The CDR3 is 16 residues long. The V gene end was trimmed by 4 bases and the J gene end by 2 bases; junction bases not matched to a gene: 11. Germline V gene lookup returns CDR1 MDHEN and CDR2 SYDVKM. CDR3 coding DNA: TGTGCCAGCAGTTCCGAAAGCCGGGACAGACCCTACGAGCAGTACTTC. It codes for CASSSESRDRPYEQYF.